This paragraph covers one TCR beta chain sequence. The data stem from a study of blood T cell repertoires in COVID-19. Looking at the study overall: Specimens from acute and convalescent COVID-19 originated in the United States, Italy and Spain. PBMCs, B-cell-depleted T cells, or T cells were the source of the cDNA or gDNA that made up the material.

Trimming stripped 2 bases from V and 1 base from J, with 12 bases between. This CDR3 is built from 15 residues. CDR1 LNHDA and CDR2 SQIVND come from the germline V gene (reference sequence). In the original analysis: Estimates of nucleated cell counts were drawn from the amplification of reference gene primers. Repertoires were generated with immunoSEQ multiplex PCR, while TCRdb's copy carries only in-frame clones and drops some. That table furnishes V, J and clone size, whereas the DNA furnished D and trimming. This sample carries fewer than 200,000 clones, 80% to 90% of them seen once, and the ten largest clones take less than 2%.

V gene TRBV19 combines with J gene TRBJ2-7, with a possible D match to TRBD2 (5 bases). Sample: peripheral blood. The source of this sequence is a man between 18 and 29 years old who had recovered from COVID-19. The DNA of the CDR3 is TGTGCCAGTAGTATACATGGTACGGGATCCTACGAGCAGTACTTC. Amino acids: CASSIHGTGSYEQYF. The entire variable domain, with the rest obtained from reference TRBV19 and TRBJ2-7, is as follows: DGGITQSPKYLFRKEGQNVTLSCEQNLNHDAMYWYRQDPGQGLRLIYYSQIVNDFQKGDIAEGYSVSREKKESFPLTVTSAQKNPTAFYLCASSIHGTGSYEQYFGPGTRLTVT.